The next 17 T cell receptor beta chains were all read from a single sample in a study of cytomegalovirus exposure and HLA in healthy donors. The PCR employed 60 Vbeta primers together with 13 Jbeta primers. Sequenced by immunoSEQ multiplex PCR; TCRdb stores in-frame clones only, minus some. This sample has roughly 180,000 clones, with roughly 74% found just once. The specimen sequenced was PBMCs. The receptors derive from a female donor in good health and CMV-seronegative.

This clone was recorded a few times. CDR3 nucleotide sequence: TGTGCCAGCAGTTACTCTGTCGAGGGTAACAAGTACTTC. This encodes CASSYSVEGNKYF. V is TRBV6-5 and J is TRBJ2-7; a weak D match, TRBD2 (5 bases). The germline V gene encodes CDR1 MNHEY and CDR2 SVGAGI. V was clipped by 0 bases and J by 11 bases, with 14 bases between them. There are 13 residues in the CDR3.

Concerning this clone: The sample has other DNA sequences that encode this CDR3 too. This chain connects TRBV4-1 to TRBJ1-1; D gene uncertain. This CDR3 comprises 16 residues. Germline CDR1 and CDR2: MGHRA and YSYEKL. V lost 6 bases and J 5 bases, leaving 22 bases between the germline ends. The CDR3 reads CASSRSGEGAGTEAFF. Written as DNA, the CDR3 is TGCGCCAGCAGTCGGTCTGGTGAGGGCGCGGGAACTGAAGCTTTCTTT.

This chain uses TRBV27 with TRBJ2-1, with 12 bases fitting TRBD2. The CDR3 length is 14 residues. Germline-derived CDR1 and CDR2 are MNHEY and SMNVEV (reference sequence). The V gene end was trimmed by 7 bases and the J gene end by 8 bases; junction bases not matched to a gene: 6. The CDR3 sequence: CASKASGRVHEQFF. CDR3 sequence (DNA): TGTGCCAGCAAGGCTAGCGGGAGGGTACATGAGCAGTTCTTC.

The rearrangement links TRBV6-1 to TRBJ1-1; D is possibly TRBD1 (5 bases). CDR3 length equals 13 residues. Between the trimmed V and J ends, which lost 6 bases and 2 bases, there was a span of 10 bases. Germline CDR1 is MNHNS and CDR2 is SASEGT. As DNA, the CDR3 is TGTGCCAGCAGCAAAGGGACTAACACTGAAGCTTTCTTT. Translating it yields CASSKGTNTEAFF.

The chain couples TRBV19 to TRBJ1-5; 8 nucleotides line up with TRBD1. Per germline, CDR1 LNHDA and CDR2 SQIVND (reference sequence). This CDR3 has 16 residues. V lost 2 bases to trimming and J lost 9 bases; unmatched junction nucleotides: 12. The CDR3 reads CASSIYETGAGGPQHF. Here the CDR3 DNA reads TGTGCCAGTAGTATATACGAGACAGGGGCCGGAGGGCCCCAGCATTTT.

CDR3 sequence (DNA): TGTGCCAGCAGCCTAGGACTAGCGGGAGAGGTAGACGGGAATGAGCAGTTCTTC. As protein: CASSLGLAGEVDGNEQFF. This chain joins TRBV9 and TRBJ2-1, with 13 bases matching TRBD2. Germline V gene data show CDR1 as SGDLS and CDR2 as YYNGEE. This CDR3 has 18 amino acids. The V and J ends lost 4 bases and 7 bases, in that order; junction bases with no gene match: 14.

V usage is TRBV14 and J usage is TRBJ2-3; 7 nucleotides align to TRBD2. The germline V gene encodes CDR1 SGHDN and CDR2 FVKESK. This CDR3 contains 15 residues. V trimming: 4 bases; J trimming: 2 bases; junction bases outside the gene matches: 6. This CDR3 reads CASSPSGAYTDTQYF. The DNA of the CDR3 is TGTGCCAGCAGCCCGAGCGGGGCTTACACAGATACGCAGTATTTT.

V and J are TRBV9 and TRBJ2-5, with D tentatively TRBD2 (6 bases). The germline gives CDR1 SGDLS, CDR2 YYNGEE. This CDR3 is 15 amino acids long. V shed 4 bases and J shed 2 bases, with 15 bases lying between them. The CDR3 DNA is TGTGCCAGCAGCCCCCACCCGGACTATCAAGAGACCCAGTACTTC. This encodes CASSPHPDYQETQYF.

Comment on this clone: A read error may account for a junction end that differs from germline. The chain carries TRBV7-9 and TRBJ2-7, with TRBD1 matching over 10 bases. Germline V gene data show CDR1 as SEHNR and CDR2 as FQNEAQ (reference sequence). The length of the CDR3 is 16 residues. The CDR3 sequence is CSSSAPQGQGTYEQYF. DNA of the CDR3: TGTTCCAGCAGCGCCCCTCAGGGACAGGGGACCTACGAGCAGTACTTC.

This chain uses TRBV5-1 with TRBJ2-1; 8 bases match TRBD2. Germline values: CDR1 SGHRS, CDR2 YFSETQ. The CDR3 sequence is 14 residues long. The J segment lost 9 bases and the V segment lost 1 base, leaving 6 bases of the junction unmatched. CDR3 DNA: TGCGCCAGCAGCTTGAACGGGAGGGCGGGTGAGCAGTTCTTC. Residues: CASSLNGRAGEQFF. Combining the CDR3 with reference TRBV5-1 and TRBJ2-1 gives the whole variable domain KAGVTQTPRYLIKTRGQQVTLSCSPISGHRSVSWYQQTPGQGLQFLFEYFSETQRNKGNFPGRFSGRQFSNSRSEMNVSTLELGDSALYLCASSLNGRAGEQFFGPGTRLTVL.

This chain connects TRBV6-5 to TRBJ2-1, with 7 bases aligning to TRBD2. Germline CDR1 and CDR2: MNHEY and SVGAGI. This CDR3 is 13 amino acids long. The V and J ends lost 5 bases and 8 bases, in that order; junction bases with no gene match: 6. The CDR3 protein is CASSGTNEHEQFF. The CDR3 DNA reads TGTGCCAGCAGTGGGACTAATGAGCATGAGCAGTTCTTC.

V is TRBV4-1 and J is TRBJ2-1, with a tentative D call TRBD1 (6 bases). CDR3 length: 12 residues. Germline lookup yields CDR1 MGHRA and CDR2 YSYEKL. Trimming stripped 5 bases from V and 10 bases from J, with 12 bases between. The CDR3 coding sequence is TGCGCCAGCAGCAGGGACACGTTAGAGCAGTTCTTC. It specifies CASSRDTLEQFF.

The V and J genes are TRBV28 and TRBJ2-1; D gene ambiguous. Trimming took off 2 bases at V and 6 bases at J, with 8 bases between the two ends. CDR1 is MDHEN and CDR2 is SYDVKM in the germline V gene. This CDR3 has 13 amino acids. CDR3 bases: TGTGCCAGCAGTTTAACCAGACTCAATGAGCAGTTCTTC. Translating it yields CASSLTRLNEQFF.

The V and J genes are TRBV9 and TRBJ2-5; TRBD2 might be the D (5 bases). V was shortened by 4 bases and J by 4 bases, with 23 bases between the two germline ends. CDR3 size: 17 residues. The germline CDR1 and CDR2 sequences are SGDLS and YYNGEE. The CDR3: CASSPYVGSAPGETQYF. CDR3 sequence (DNA): TGTGCCAGCAGCCCATACGTGGGTAGCGCGCCAGGAGAGACCCAGTACTTC.

The chain is built from TRBV2 and TRBJ1-1; 7 nucleotides match TRBD1. The V gene's germline CDR1 is SNHLY and CDR2 FYNNEI. Trimming took 5 bases from V and 11 from J; bases not matched to a gene: 5. The CDR3 runs to 11 residues. The CDR3 DNA reads as TGTGCCAGCAGTCAAGACAGGGCCGCTTTCTTT. Amino acid sequence: CASSQDRAAFF.

Turning to this clone: Other DNA sequences in the same sample also yield this CDR3. This chain connects TRBV11-3 to TRBJ2-3; D is ambiguous. Trimming stripped 3 bases from V and 2 bases from J, with 3 bases between. Germline assignment: CDR1 SGHNT and CDR2 YENEEA. This CDR3 has 12 residues. CDR3 nucleotides: TGTGCCAGCAGCTTCTCCACAGATACGCAGTATTTT. As protein: CASSFSTDTQYF.

J is TRBJ2-2 and V is TRBV27; 8 nucleotides line up with TRBD2. Unmatched junction bases numbered 7, after V lost 6 bases and J lost 7 bases. CDR3 length: 14 residues. CDR1 and CDR2 (germline): MNHEY, SMNVEV (reference sequence). The DNA for the CDR3 is TGTGCCAGCAGGGGGACTAGAATCTTCGGGGAGCTGTTTTTT. Amino acids: CASRGTRIFGELFF.